This TCR beta chain was captured by sequencing in a study of T cell changes during pregnancy in multiple sclerosis. Repertoires were generated with immunoSEQ multiplex PCR, while TCRdb's copy carries only in-frame clones and drops some. The repertoire holds 65,000 to 95,000 clones, with about 93% as singletons. Germline loops: CDR1 MRHNA, CDR2 SNTAGT. This CDR3 is 13 amino acids long. V dropped 6 bases and J dropped 4; count of bases not matched to a gene: 5. The clonotype comes from a female donor in good health, enrolled as a control in a pregnancy study. The V and J genes are TRBV6-4 and TRBJ1-1; 7 bases agree with TRBD1. The material sequenced was peripheral blood, taken after pregnancy. This CDR3 is CASRNPGGTEAFF. The CDR3 DNA reads as TGTGCCAGCAGGAATCCAGGGGGCACTGAAGCTTTCTTT.